Following are 18 T cell receptor beta chains from one sample sequenced in a study of PD-1 blockade in mismatch repair-deficient tumors. Only in-frame clones appear in the TCRdb table, and some are missing; sequencing was by immunoSEQ multiplex PCR. Of around 50,000 clones listed, approximately 80% are singletons. This material consisted of PBMCs, taken before pembrolizumab treatment. These receptors were obtained from an adult with mismatch repair-deficient cancer.

V and J are TRBV30 and TRBJ1-2, with 8 positions matching TRBD1. The CDR3 length is 13 residues. Trimming removed 0 bases from V and 8 bases from J; junction bases left unmatched: 5. Germline loops: CDR1 GTSNPN, CDR2 SVGIG (reference sequence). CDR3 in amino acids: CAWSVTGDGGYTF. Written as DNA, the CDR3 is TGTGCCTGGAGTGTGACAGGGGACGGGGGCTACACCTTC.

This rearrangement joins TRBV29-1 to TRBJ1-3; D possibly corresponds to TRBD1 (6 bases). Germline lookup yields CDR1 SQVTM and CDR2 ANQGSEA. V lost 3 bases and J lost 6, with 12 bases in between. This CDR3 contains 13 residues. The CDR3 sequence is CSVDEGGVNTIYF. The CDR3 nucleotides read TGCAGCGTTGACGAGGGGGGAGTAAACACCATATATTTT.

The chain recombines TRBV4-1 with TRBJ2-5, with D perhaps TRBD2 (6 bases). The CDR3 spans 16 residues. The V end was cut by 3 bases, the J end by 5 bases, with 19 bases between. Per the germline V gene, CDR1 is MGHRA and CDR2 is YSYEKL. CDR3 coding DNA: TGCGCCAGCAGCCAGGTGGTGACAGCCGCGGGGGAGACCCAGTACTTC. Amino acids: CASSQVVTAAGETQYF.

The chain combines TRBV7-2 with TRBJ2-7; 13 bases align to TRBD2. CDR1 is SGHTA, CDR2 FQGNSA, per germline. This CDR3 region has 14 residues. V was pared by 5 bases and J by 7 bases, with 5 bases of the junction left unmatched. CDR3 residues: CASSIGTSGTEQYF. CDR3 sequence (DNA): TGTGCCAGCAGCATCGGGACTAGCGGGACAGAGCAGTACTTC.

The sample holds a few counts of this clone. The chain couples TRBV19 to TRBJ2-7; 10 bases map to TRBD2. V shed 6 bases, J shed 4 bases, and the junction held 6 bases outside the gene matches. This CDR3 is 14 amino acids long. The germline V gene encodes CDR1 LNHDA and CDR2 SQIVND (reference sequence). CDR3 DNA: TGTGCCAGTAGGGAGACTAGCGGGTTGTACGAGCAGTACTTC. Encoded protein: CASRETSGLYEQYF.

The V gene is TRBV27, the J gene TRBJ2-5, with D perhaps being TRBD1 or TRBD2 (5 bases each). The germline CDR1 and CDR2 sequences are MNHEY and SMNVEV (reference sequence). Trimming removed 2 bases from V and 4 bases from J, with 17 bases in between. This CDR3 is 16 amino acids long. In DNA form, the CDR3 reads TGTGCCAGCAGTTTAGACGCCAGGGCCGGAGGAGAGACCCAGTACTTC. This gives the protein CASSLDARAGGETQYF.

Only a few counts were recorded for this clone. The chain has TRBV25-1 and TRBJ1-2; 7 nucleotides align to TRBD1. Germline lookup yields CDR1 MGHDK and CDR2 SYGVNS. With V trimmed by 7 bases and J by 6 bases, 2 bases remained unmatched. The CDR3 extends over 11 amino acids. The CDR3 here is CASIDRDGYTF. The CDR3 nucleotides read TGTGCCAGCATCGACAGGGATGGCTACACCTTC.

V is TRBV4-2 and J is TRBJ2-7; TRBD2 agrees at 7 bases. V lost 3 bases to trimming and J lost 0 bases; unmatched junction nucleotides: 8. CDR3 size: 16 residues. Germline CDR1 is LGHNA and CDR2 is YNFKEQ. The CDR3: CASSHPASGISYEQYF. Written as DNA, the CDR3 is TGTGCCAGCAGCCACCCGGCTAGCGGCATCTCCTACGAGCAGTACTTC.

Details on this clone: This same CDR3 is encoded by further DNA sequences in the sample. This sequence joins TRBV6-5 and TRBJ2-7; 11 bases line up with TRBD2. This CDR3 contains 14 residues. Losses at the gene ends were 4 bases for V and 4 bases for J; bases not matched to a gene: 3. Germline values: CDR1 MNHEY, CDR2 SVGAGI. The CDR3 loop reads CASSWTSGSYEQYF. CDR3 in DNA: TGTGCCAGCAGTTGGACTAGCGGGTCATACGAGCAGTACTTC.

The chain carries TRBV7-3 and TRBJ2-1; D call uncertain. V dropped 5 bases and J dropped 11 bases, with 10 bases sitting between them. The germline V gene encodes CDR1 SGHTA and CDR2 FQGTGA. This CDR3 has 11 residues. The CDR3, as DNA: TGTGCCAGCAGCCTAGGTTCGAAGCAGTTCTTC. Translated: CASSLGSKQFF.

This rearrangement joins TRBV9 to TRBJ1-3; TRBD1 agrees at 7 bases. Trimming took 0 bases from V and 5 from J; bases not matched to a gene: 5. Germline loops: CDR1 SGDLS, CDR2 YYNGEE. The CDR3 spans 15 residues. The CDR3 sequence: CASSVDWTGRNTIYF. The CDR3 nucleotides are TGTGCCAGCAGCGTAGATTGGACAGGCAGAAACACCATATATTTT. The variable domain in full, with the rest retrieved from reference TRBV9 and TRBJ1-3, is DSGVTQTPKHLITATGQRVTLRCSPRSGDLSVYWYQQSLDQGLQFLIQYYNGEERAKGNILERFSAQQFPDLHSELNLSSLELGDSALYFCASSVDWTGRNTIYFGEGSWLTVV.

J is TRBJ2-3 and V is TRBV9; 10 bases are shared with TRBD2. The CDR3 length is 13 residues. V shed 4 bases and J 6 bases; nucleotides not matched to a gene: 2. The germline V gene encodes CDR1 SGDLS and CDR2 YYNGEE. CDR3 nucleotide sequence: TGTGCCAGCAGCCCGGGACTAGCGGATACGCAGTATTTT. Its protein product is CASSPGLADTQYF.

V is TRBV5-4 and J is TRBJ2-2, with D perhaps TRBD1 or TRBD2 (6 bases each). V was trimmed by 0 bases and J by 10 bases, leaving 13 bases between them. Germline CDR1 is SGHNT and CDR2 is YYREEE (reference sequence). CDR3 size: 14 residues. The CDR3 sequence is CASSLAAGEVELFF. CDR3 DNA sequence: TGTGCCAGCAGCTTGGCGGCAGGGGAGGTGGAGCTGTTTTTT.

The V call is TRBV11-3, the J call TRBJ2-3; possibly TRBD2 for D (6 bases). Germline CDR1 SGHNT, CDR2 YENEEA. With 0 bases removed from V and 5 bases from J, the gap between germline ends came to 6 bases. This CDR3 has 13 residues. The CDR3 loop reads CASSLDGRDTQYF. The CDR3 region has the DNA TGTGCCAGCAGCTTAGACGGGAGAGATACGCAGTATTTT.

The chain joins TRBV7-6 to TRBJ2-7, with D possibly matching TRBD2 (5 bases). The V gene lost 5 bases and the J gene lost 12 bases, with 14 bases spanning the gap. CDR1 and CDR2 from the germline V gene are SGHVS and FNYEAQ. CDR3 length: 11 residues. CDR3 region: CASSAGGLWYF. In nucleotides, the CDR3 is TGTGCCAGCAGCGCCGGAGGCCTTTGGTACTTC.

The chain has TRBV7-9 and TRBJ2-7; no reliable D call. V lost 7 bases and J 5 bases, leaving 18 bases between the germline ends. The germline V gene encodes CDR1 SEHNR and CDR2 FQNEAQ (reference sequence). The CDR3 totals 14 residues. The CDR3 nucleotides are TGTGCCAGCACCAAAATGAGGTCGGGTGACGAGCAGTACTTC. Its protein is CASTKMRSGDEQYF.

This clone is labeled medium-sized. The genes are TRBV6-1 and TRBJ1-1; TRBD1 agrees at 8 bases. V was pared by 2 bases and J by 6 bases, with 11 bases of the junction left unmatched. The CDR3 is made up of 16 amino acids. Germline values: CDR1 MNHNS, CDR2 SASEGT. CDR3: CASSEQRDRIYAEAFF. The DNA for the CDR3 is TGTGCCAGCAGTGAACAACGGGACAGGATTTACGCTGAAGCTTTCTTT.

This rearrangement joins TRBV6-5 to TRBJ1-2; 9 positions match TRBD1. The germline V gene has CDR1 MNHEY and CDR2 SVGAGI. CDR3 size: 15 residues. Unmatched junction bases numbered 6, after V lost 6 bases and J lost 1 base. Here the CDR3 reads CASSSRDRVNYGYTF. The DNA for the CDR3 is TGTGCCAGCAGCAGCCGGGACAGGGTTAACTATGGCTACACCTTC.